Sequencing of this TCR beta chain was carried out in a study of T cells after yellow fever vaccination. About this clonotype itself: The antigen is unknown.

They built TCR cDNA with 5'RACE template switching, a step that put in a universal primer site and UMIs. TCRdb processed the 5' RACE reads anew with MiXCR; each CDR3 protein has one entry. The sample lists about 320,000 distinct CDR3 sequences, around an eighth occurring once. Study outcomes and limitations: Post-booster reappearance was seen for most primary-vaccination clones (96% CD4, 88% CD8). Abundant bulk-derived clonotypes could contaminate FACS-sorted repertoires. The secondary T-cell response peaked on day 5, not day 15, but was weaker.

The CDR3 totals 12 residues. Trimming left V 6 bases short and J 2 bases short, with 6 bases between. The germline V gene has CDR1 ENHRY and CDR2 SYGVKD. The sequenced sample was CD4+ T cells sorted from PBMCs, obtained 15 days after the yellow fever booster vaccination. The chain combines TRBV10-3 with TRBJ2-3; D is unresolved. The clonotype comes from a man between 18 and 29 years old who received the YFV17D yellow fever vaccine. CDR3 loop: CAIRSPTDTQYF. The CDR3 region has the DNA TGTGCCATCAGGTCCCCCACAGATACGCAGTATTTT.